This section outlines one T cell receptor (beta chain) sequence together with its context. This specimen comes from a study of blood T cell repertoires in COVID-19. Looking at the study overall: The samples span acute and convalescent COVID-19 from the United States, Italy and Spain. The analysed material was cDNA or gDNA that came from T cells, B-cell-depleted T cells, or PBMCs.

As originally analysed: Reference gene primer amplification gave nucleated cell count estimates. Profiling relied on immunoSEQ multiplex PCR, and the TCRdb table lists in-frame clones only, not all of them. V, J and clone size are those of that table, while D and trimming were read from the DNA. The sample includes just over 150,000 clones, 84% of them seen just once. This CDR3 has 15 amino acids. Germline trimming cut 5 bases from V and 5 bases from J; bases unmatched to any gene: 8. In germline, CDR1 is MNHEY, CDR2 SVGEGT. The receptor's source is a woman in her fifties or sixties with acute or convalescent COVID-19. The chain employs TRBV6-2 or TRBV6-3 and TRBJ2-7, with 11 bases fitting TRBD1. Sequenced material: peripheral blood. The CDR3 bases are TGTGCCAGCAGTATCAGACCGGGACAGGGGGACGAGCAGTACTTC. Amino acid sequence: CASSIRPGQGDEQYF.